A selection of T cell receptor beta chains follows, all from one sample in a study of radiation and T cells in renal cell carcinoma. The repertoire was sequenced with immunoSEQ multiplex PCR; TCRdb's copy has only in-frame clones and lacks some. The sample records 70,000 to 100,000 clones, approximately 80% being singletons. Material: blood, obtained from a patient whose treatment included radiotherapy and nephrectomy. The receptors shown here come from a man in his fifties or sixties with renal cell carcinoma. CDR3s include the opening cysteine and the closing phenylalanine or tryptophan.

CDR3 length: 16
J gene: TRBJ2-7
V gene: TRBV21-1
CDR3 protein: CASSKERGRSSYEQYF

CDR3 length: 16
J gene: TRBJ1-4
V gene: TRBV4-1
CDR3 protein: CASSQDRPATNEKLFF

CDR3 length: 13
J gene: TRBJ2-4
V gene: TRBV6-1
CDR3 protein: CASSEPGWDIQYF

CDR3 length: 15
J gene: TRBJ2-7
V gene: TRBV13
CDR3 protein: CASSPSDRRFYEQYF

CDR3 length: 17
J gene: TRBJ2-1
V gene: TRBV5-1
CDR3 protein: CASSMPSGRSSYNEQFF

CDR3 length: 15
J gene: TRBJ2-1
V gene: TRBV27
CDR3 protein: CASRPGTVSYNEQFF

CDR3 length: 18
J gene: TRBJ1-1
V gene: TRBV9
CDR3 protein: CASSVVGQGDLLNTEAFF

CDR3 length: 15
J gene: TRBJ2-7
V gene: TRBV28
CDR3 protein: CASSSPGQGRDKQYF

CDR3 length: 15
J gene: TRBJ2-1
V gene: TRBV5-4
CDR3 protein: CASSLVSGSGNEQFF

CDR3 length: 13
J gene: TRBJ1-2
V gene: TRBV7-9
CDR3 protein: CASSTRQTDGYTF

CDR3 length: 16
J gene: TRBJ1-5
V gene: TRBV10-3
CDR3 protein: CAISESGTGPNQPQHF